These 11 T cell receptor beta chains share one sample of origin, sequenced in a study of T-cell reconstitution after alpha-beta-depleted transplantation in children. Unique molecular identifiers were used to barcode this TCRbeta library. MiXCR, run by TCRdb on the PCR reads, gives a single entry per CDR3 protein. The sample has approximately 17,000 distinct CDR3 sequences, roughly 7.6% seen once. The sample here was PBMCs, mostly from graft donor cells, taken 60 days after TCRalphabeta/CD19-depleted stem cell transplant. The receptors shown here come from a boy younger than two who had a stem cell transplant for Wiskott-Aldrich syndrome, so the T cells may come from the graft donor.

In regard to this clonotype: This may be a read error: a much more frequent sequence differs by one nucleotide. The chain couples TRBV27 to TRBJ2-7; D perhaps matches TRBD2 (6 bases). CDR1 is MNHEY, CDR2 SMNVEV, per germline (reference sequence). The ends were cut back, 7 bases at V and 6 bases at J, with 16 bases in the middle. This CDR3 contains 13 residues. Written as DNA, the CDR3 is TGTGCCAGCATAGGCGGGGAGATTCTCGAGCAGTACTTC. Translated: CASIGGEILEQYF.

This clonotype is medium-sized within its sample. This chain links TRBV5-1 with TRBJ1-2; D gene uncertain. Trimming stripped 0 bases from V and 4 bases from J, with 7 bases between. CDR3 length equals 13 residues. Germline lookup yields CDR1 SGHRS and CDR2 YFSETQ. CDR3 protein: CASSLGGIYGYTF. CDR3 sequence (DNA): TGCGCCAGCAGCTTGGGAGGGATCTATGGCTACACCTTC.

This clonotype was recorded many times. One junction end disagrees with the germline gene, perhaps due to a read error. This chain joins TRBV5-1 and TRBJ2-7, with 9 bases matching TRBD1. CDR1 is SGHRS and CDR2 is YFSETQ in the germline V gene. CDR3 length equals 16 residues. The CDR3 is CACRHPGQGAWHEQYF. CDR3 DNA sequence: TGCGCCTGCAGGCATCCGGGACAGGGCGCGTGGCACGAGCAGTACTTC.

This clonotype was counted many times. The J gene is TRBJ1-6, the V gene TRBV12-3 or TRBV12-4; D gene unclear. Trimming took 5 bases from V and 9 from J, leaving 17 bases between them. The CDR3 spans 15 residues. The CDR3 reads CASSQTGLGSSPLHF. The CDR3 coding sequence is TGTGCCAGCAGTCAGACCGGGCTTGGGAGTTCACCCCTCCACTTT.

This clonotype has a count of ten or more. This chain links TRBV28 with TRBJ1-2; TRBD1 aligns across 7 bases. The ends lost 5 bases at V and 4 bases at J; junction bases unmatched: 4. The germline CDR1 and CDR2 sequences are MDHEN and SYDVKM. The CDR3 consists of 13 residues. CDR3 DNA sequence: TGTGCCAGCAGTACAGGGGCCCCCTATGGCTACACCTTC. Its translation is CASSTGAPYGYTF.

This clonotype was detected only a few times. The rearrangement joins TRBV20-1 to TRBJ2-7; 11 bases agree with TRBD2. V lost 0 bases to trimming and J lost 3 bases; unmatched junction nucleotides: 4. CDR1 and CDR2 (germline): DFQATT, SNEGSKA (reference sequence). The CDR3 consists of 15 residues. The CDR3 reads CSARDPTSGNYEQYF. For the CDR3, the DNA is TGCAGTGCTAGAGATCCGACTAGCGGGAACTACGAGCAGTACTTC.

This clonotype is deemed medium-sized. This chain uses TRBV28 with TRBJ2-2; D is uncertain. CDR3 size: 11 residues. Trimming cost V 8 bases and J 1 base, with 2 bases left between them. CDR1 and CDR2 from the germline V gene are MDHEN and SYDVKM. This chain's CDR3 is CASQNTGELFF. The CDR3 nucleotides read TGTGCCAGCCAGAACACCGGGGAGCTGTTTTTT. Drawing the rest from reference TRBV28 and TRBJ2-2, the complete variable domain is DVKVTQSSRYLVKRTGEKVFLECVQDMDHENMFWYRQDPGLGLRLIYFSYDVKMKEKGDIPEGYSVSREKKERFSLILESASTNQTSMYLCASQNTGELFFGEGSRLTVL.

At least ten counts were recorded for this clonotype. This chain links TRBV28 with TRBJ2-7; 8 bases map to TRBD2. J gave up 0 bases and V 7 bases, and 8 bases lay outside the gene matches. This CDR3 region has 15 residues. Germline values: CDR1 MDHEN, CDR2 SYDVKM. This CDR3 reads CASTPGLVSSYEQYF. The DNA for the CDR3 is TGTGCCAGCACCCCGGGACTAGTGAGCTCCTACGAGCAGTACTTC.

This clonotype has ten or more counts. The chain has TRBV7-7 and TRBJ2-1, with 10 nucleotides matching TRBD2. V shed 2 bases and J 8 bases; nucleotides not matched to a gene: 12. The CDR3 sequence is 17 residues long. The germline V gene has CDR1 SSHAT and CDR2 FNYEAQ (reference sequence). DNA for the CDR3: TGTGCCAGCAGCTTAAATAATGGGCTAGCGGGAGCCCATGAGCAGTTCTTC. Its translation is CASSLNNGLAGAHEQFF.

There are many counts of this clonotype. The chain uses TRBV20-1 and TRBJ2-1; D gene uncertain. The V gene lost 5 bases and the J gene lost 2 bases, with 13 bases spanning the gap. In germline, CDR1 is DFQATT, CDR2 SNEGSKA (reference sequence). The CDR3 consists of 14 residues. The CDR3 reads CSARALSPYNEQFF. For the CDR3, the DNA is TGCAGTGCTCGAGCGTTGAGCCCCTACAATGAGCAGTTCTTC.

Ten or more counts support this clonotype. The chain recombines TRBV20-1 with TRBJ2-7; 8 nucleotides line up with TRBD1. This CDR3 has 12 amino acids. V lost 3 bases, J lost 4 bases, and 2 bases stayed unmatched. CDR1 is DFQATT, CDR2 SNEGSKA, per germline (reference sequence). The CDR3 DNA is TGCAGTGCTAGCGGGACAGGTTACGAGCAGTACTTC. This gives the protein CSASGTGYEQYF.